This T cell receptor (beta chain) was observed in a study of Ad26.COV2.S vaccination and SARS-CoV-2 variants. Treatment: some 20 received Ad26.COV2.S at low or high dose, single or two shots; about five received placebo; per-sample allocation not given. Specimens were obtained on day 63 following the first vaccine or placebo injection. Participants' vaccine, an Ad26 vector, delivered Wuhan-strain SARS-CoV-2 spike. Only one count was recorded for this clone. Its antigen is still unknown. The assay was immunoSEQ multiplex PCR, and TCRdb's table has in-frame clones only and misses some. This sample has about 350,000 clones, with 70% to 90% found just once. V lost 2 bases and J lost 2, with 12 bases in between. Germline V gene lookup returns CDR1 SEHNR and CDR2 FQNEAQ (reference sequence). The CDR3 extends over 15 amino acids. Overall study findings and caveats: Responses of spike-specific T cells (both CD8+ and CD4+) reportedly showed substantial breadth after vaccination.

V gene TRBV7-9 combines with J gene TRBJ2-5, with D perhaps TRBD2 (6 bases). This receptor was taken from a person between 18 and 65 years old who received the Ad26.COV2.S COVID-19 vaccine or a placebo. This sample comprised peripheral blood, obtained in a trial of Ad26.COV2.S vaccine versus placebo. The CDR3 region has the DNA TGTGCCAGCAGCTTACAAAGGACTAAGCAAGAGACCCAGTACTTC. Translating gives CASSLQRTKQETQYF.